The clone carrying this T cell receptor beta chain was seen ten or more times. This record comes from a study of T cells in Graves' hyperthyroidism and ophthalmopathy. Amplified regions were TCR beta CDR3 sequences from RNA transcripts. The TCR CDR3 was amplified in a first-round RT-PCR using the HTBI primer set. TCRdb fed the multiplex PCR reads into MiXCR, producing one record per CDR3 protein. The data show more than 350,000 distinct CDR3 sequences, approximately 17% seen once. There are 23 residues in the CDR3. Germline V gene data show CDR1 as SEHNR and CDR2 as FQNEAQ (reference sequence). J was trimmed by 1 base and V by 5 bases; bases with no gene match: 24.

V gene TRBV7-9 combines with J gene TRBJ2-3, with 13 bases matching TRBD2. The source material was blood. This TCR was sampled from a woman aged 25 to 39 with Graves' hyperthyroidism that later progressed to Graves' ophthalmopathy. The CDR3 here is CASSGWTSGGLHRPVVGTDTQYF. DNA for the CDR3: TGTGCCAGCAGCGGCTGGACTAGCGGGGGCCTACACCGCCCAGTAGTAGGCACAGATACGCAGTATTTT.